This T cell receptor (beta chain) stems from a study of OX40 agonist ivuxolimab in advanced cancers. Study at large: A partial response was reached by three patients: one with hepatocellular carcinoma and two with cutaneous melanoma.

Germline V gene sequence: CDR1 SGDLS, CDR2 YYNGEE. V was clipped by 3 bases and J by 5 bases; unmatched bases: 7. The CDR3 is 15 residues long. About this clone itself: Its antigen is not known.

Using immunoSEQ multiplex PCR, the repertoire was profiled, and TCRdb retains in-frame clones only, with some absent. Here the sample spans under 100,000 clones, roughly 83% being singletons. Whole-study findings and limits: Fewer expanded clones were found on average in CD4+ than in CD8+ T cells.

Baseline, cycle 4 day 1, and cycle 7 day 1 were the blood sampling points. The source material was CD4+ or CD8+ T cells sorted from blood, sampled in a trial of the OX40 agonist ivuxolimab. The origin of this receptor is an adult with an advanced solid tumor such as melanoma, head and neck, liver or kidney cancer. This chain uses TRBV9 with TRBJ2-1; 8 positions agree with TRBD1. The chain's CDR3 is CASSGGGDRNNEQFF. CDR3 bases: TGTGCCAGCAGCGGGGGTGGGGACAGGAACAATGAGCAGTTCTTC.